A single sample is the source of the 29 T cell receptor beta chains below, sequenced in a study of blood T cell repertoires in COVID-19 (dated by TCRdb to between 2020 and 2021). The library was generated by the immunoSEQ multiplex PCR assay. TCRdb re-hosts the immuneACCESS table, in-frame sequences only. Its copies lack some clones; in the studies checked, an unresolved V gene accounts for under half of them, and the cause for the rest is not known. The sample records roughly 100,000 clones, approximately 72% of which are singletons. The ten largest clones take up 15% to 20% of the sample. Sequenced input: peripheral blood. The source of these receptors is a woman between 65 and 79 years old with acute or convalescent COVID-19.

The chain links TRBV5-1 to TRBJ2-1, with 11 bases fitting TRBD2. The CDR3 is 16 residues long. Germline lookup yields CDR1 SGHRS and CDR2 YFSETQ. J gave up 4 bases and V 0 bases, and 3 bases lay outside the gene matches. CDR3 protein: CASSLGASGGYNEQFF. The CDR3 bases are TGCGCCAGCAGCTTGGGAGCTAGCGGGGGGTACAATGAGCAGTTCTTC.

This chain connects TRBV10-2 to TRBJ1-2; 7 bases map to TRBD1. J was trimmed by 4 bases and V by 4 bases; bases with no gene match: 3. CDR3 length: 13 amino acids. CDR1 is WSHSY and CDR2 is SAAADI in the germline V gene. CDR3 coding DNA: TGCGCCAGCAGTGCGACAGGGCTCTATGGCTACACCTTC. Protein sequence: CASSATGLYGYTF.

The CDR3 spells CSVQGNTEAFF. The CDR3 nucleotides read TGCAGCGTACAGGGAAACACTGAAGCTTTCTTT. The chain uses TRBV29-1 and TRBJ1-1; tentatively, D is TRBD1 (6 bases). CDR1 SQVTM and CDR2 ANQGSEA come from the germline V gene. Between the trimmed V and J ends, which lost 6 bases and 2 bases, there was a span of 7 bases. The CDR3 extends over 11 amino acids. The complete variable domain, with remaining parts taken from reference TRBV29-1 and TRBJ1-1, reads SAVISQKPSRDICQRGTSLTIQCQVDSQVTMMFWYRQQPGQSLTLIATANQGSEATYESGFVIDKFPISRPNLTFSTLTVSNMSPEDSSIYLCSVQGNTEAFFGQGTRLTVV.

The V call is TRBV5-1, the J call TRBJ2-5; 10 bases are a match to TRBD2. This CDR3 contains 18 residues. The V segment lost 1 base and the J segment 2 bases; nucleotides outside the gene matches: 11. Germline CDR1 is SGHRS and CDR2 is YFSETQ. The CDR3 coding sequence is TGCGCCAGCAGCTTGCAGGAGCGGGGGGGATACGGACAAGAGACCCAGTACTTC. Its translation: CASSLQERGGYGQETQYF.

This clone was seen a handful of times. The chain links TRBV5-1 to TRBJ1-6, with D possibly matching TRBD1 (5 bases). CDR1 is SGHRS and CDR2 is YFSETQ in the germline V gene. The CDR3 runs 15 residues. Trimming took 1 base from V and 7 from J, leaving 12 bases between them. This CDR3 reads CASSLPRGANSPLHF. DNA for the CDR3: TGCGCCAGCAGCTTGCCAAGGGGCGCGAATTCACCCCTCCACTTT.

The chain uses TRBV5-1 and TRBJ2-5; D remains ambiguous. The CDR3 extends over 14 amino acids. The V end lost 4 bases, the J end lost 5 bases, and 15 bases lay between the germline ends. Germline assignment: CDR1 SGHRS and CDR2 YFSETQ. The CDR3 loop is CASSPGPGQETQYF. The CDR3 region has the DNA TGCGCCAGCAGCCCTGGGCCAGGCCAGGAGACCCAGTACTTC.

The chain is built from TRBV6-2 or TRBV6-3 and TRBJ1-1; D is possibly TRBD1 (6 bases). V was cut by 3 bases and J by 4 bases, with 21 bases left in between. Germline CDR1 and CDR2: MNHEY and SVGEGT. The CDR3 is 17 amino acids. The CDR3 coding sequence is TGTGCCAGCAGTTATGATCCCGAACAGGGTTTGGTCACTGAAGCTTTCTTT. Translation: CASSYDPEQGLVTEAFF.

This sequence joins TRBV5-5 and TRBJ2-3, with D possibly TRBD1 on 5 matching bases. Germline V gene lookup returns CDR1 SGHKS and CDR2 YYEKEE (reference sequence). With 5 bases removed from V and 4 bases from J, the gap between germline ends came to 8 bases. The CDR3 spans 12 residues. CDR3 sequence (DNA): TGTGCCAGCAGATCAGGGTCAGATACGCAGTATTTT. Translation gives CASRSGSDTQYF.

V gene TRBV11-2 combines with J gene TRBJ2-1, with TRBD2 matching over 11 bases. Trimming cost V 7 bases and J 7 bases; bases outside gene matches: 9. The CDR3 spans 15 residues. Germline CDR1 is SGHAT and CDR2 is FQNNGV. CDR3 sequence: CASTTGTSGVNEQFF. The CDR3 DNA reads TGTGCCAGCACGACCGGGACTAGCGGCGTAAATGAGCAGTTCTTC. Full variable domain (outside the CDR3, taken from reference TRBV11-2 and TRBJ2-1): EAGVAQSPRYKIIEKRQSVAFWCNPISGHATLYWYQQILGQGPKLLIQFQNNGVVDDSQLPKDRFSAERLKGVDSTLKIQPAKLEDSAVYLCASTTGTSGVNEQFFGPGTRLTVL.

The gene calls are TRBV7-8 and TRBJ1-1, with D tentatively TRBD1 (5 bases). V lost 1 base, J lost 3 bases, and 12 bases lay in between. Per germline, CDR1 SGHVS and CDR2 FQNEAQ. The CDR3 length is 15 residues. In nucleotides, the CDR3 is TGTGCCAGCAGCTTAGGGGCAGGGTTGGACACTGAAGCTTTCTTT. Its protein product is CASSLGAGLDTEAFF. The variable domain in full, with the rest retrieved from reference TRBV7-8 and TRBJ1-1, is GAGVSQSPRYKVAKRGQDVALRCDPISGHVSLFWYQQALGQGPEFLTYFQNEAQLDKSGLPSDRFFAERPEGSVSTLKIQRTQQEDSAVYLCASSLGAGLDTEAFFGQGTRLTVV.

The V and J genes are TRBV6-2 or TRBV6-3 and TRBJ2-7, with 8 bases fitting TRBD2. The CDR3 runs 15 residues. CDR1 and CDR2 (germline): MNHEY, SVGEGT. Trimming removed 5 bases from V and 0 bases from J; junction bases left unmatched: 6. The CDR3 DNA follows: TGTGCCAGCAGTCTCGTGCGGGGGGCCTCCTACGAGCAGTACTTC. Its translation is CASSLVRGASYEQYF.

V gene TRBV30 combines with J gene TRBJ1-1; tentative D call: TRBD1 (6 bases). The CDR3 has 14 amino acids. Trimming pared 3 bases from V and 2 bases from J, leaving 13 bases between. The germline V gene has CDR1 GTSNPN and CDR2 SVGIG (reference sequence). The CDR3 loop reads CAWRTQGLNTEAFF. CDR3 in DNA: TGTGCCTGGAGAACTCAGGGGTTAAACACTGAAGCTTTCTTT.

The chain recombines TRBV29-1 with TRBJ2-5, with TRBD1 identical over 7 bases. The CDR3 runs to 14 residues. The germline CDR1 and CDR2 sequences are SQVTM and ANQGSEA. The junction had 12 bases not matched to a gene; V was cut back by 6 bases and J by 5 bases. This chain's CDR3 is CSVTGTVSGETQYF. The CDR3 nucleotides read TGCAGCGTGACCGGGACAGTGTCCGGCGAGACCCAGTACTTC.

This chain uses TRBV18 with TRBJ1-2, with TRBD1 as a possible D gene (6 bases). The CDR3 is made up of 16 amino acids. From germline, CDR1 is KGHSH and CDR2 LQKENI. V was pared by 0 bases and J by 4 bases, with 15 bases between. The CDR3 loop is CASSPPLLQGSYGYTF. The CDR3 DNA is TGTGCCAGCTCACCACCCCTTTTACAGGGAAGCTATGGCTACACCTTC.

This rearrangement joins TRBV7-9 to TRBJ2-5, with 8 bases matching TRBD2. The V and J ends lost 2 bases and 3 bases, in that order; junction bases with no gene match: 8. CDR1 and CDR2 (germline): SEHNR, FQNEAQ (reference sequence). This CDR3 has 16 amino acids. CDR3 sequence: CASSLRTGTSEETQYF. For the CDR3, the DNA is TGTGCCAGCAGCTTAAGGACGGGGACTAGTGAAGAGACCCAGTACTTC.

This chain connects TRBV5-1 to TRBJ1-1; D is undetermined. V was trimmed by 0 bases and J by 5 bases, leaving 11 bases between them. The CDR3 totals 14 residues. The germline V gene encodes CDR1 SGHRS and CDR2 YFSETQ. CDR3 sequence: CASSLGGGRTEAFF. DNA for the CDR3: TGCGCCAGCAGCTTGGGGGGAGGTCGGACTGAAGCTTTCTTT.

J is TRBJ2-7 and V is TRBV19; tentative D call: TRBD1 (6 bases). V lost 3 bases and J 4 bases, leaving 13 bases between the germline ends. Germline V lookup: CDR1 LNHDA, CDR2 SQIVND (reference sequence). The length of the CDR3 is 14 residues. In DNA, the CDR3 is TGTGCCAGTAGTATCCAACAGGGTAATTACGAGCAGTACTTC. Amino acid sequence: CASSIQQGNYEQYF. Looking up the rest from reference TRBV19 and TRBJ2-7 gives the full variable domain: DGGITQSPKYLFRKEGQNVTLSCEQNLNHDAMYWYRQDPGQGLRLIYYSQIVNDFQKGDIAEGYSVSREKKESFPLTVTSAQKNPTAFYLCASSIQQGNYEQYFGPGTRLTVT.

With regard to this clone: One end of the junction varies from germline; a read error may be responsible. The V call is TRBV5-1, the J call TRBJ2-3, with a weak D call TRBD1 (5 bases). In germline, CDR1 is SGHRS, CDR2 YFSETQ. This CDR3 spans 14 amino acids. This CDR3 is CASSLSGATVTQYF. Written as DNA, the CDR3 is TGCGCCAGCAGCTTGTCTGGGGCGACAGTTACGCAGTATTTT. The full variable domain, completed using reference TRBV5-1 and TRBJ2-3, is KAGVTQTPRYLIKTRGQQVTLSCSPISGHRSVSWYQQTPGQGLQFLFEYFSETQRNKGNFPGRFSGRQFSNSRSEMNVSTLELGDSALYLCASSLSGATVTQYFGPGTRLTVL.

The V call is TRBV15, the J call TRBJ1-3; D unclear. V lost 8 bases and J 3 bases, leaving 5 bases between the germline ends. The length of the CDR3 is 11 residues. CDR1 is LNHNV and CDR2 is YYDKDF in the germline V gene (reference sequence). DNA of the CDR3: TGTGCCACCCTAGGTGGAAACACCATATATTTT. Its protein product is CATLGGNTIYF.

This clone was seen only once. The chain is built from TRBV5-4 and TRBJ2-5; 7 nucleotides align to TRBD1. The CDR3 runs to 15 residues. Germline V gene lookup returns CDR1 SGHNT and CDR2 YYREEE (reference sequence). J was trimmed by 0 bases and V by 0 bases; bases with no gene match: 2. The CDR3 reads CASSLGTGNQETQYF. The CDR3 DNA follows: TGTGCCAGCAGCTTGGGGACAGGCAACCAAGAGACCCAGTACTTC.

A few counts support this clone. The V gene is TRBV11-3, the J gene TRBJ2-5, with 9 bases lining up with TRBD1. The V segment lost 5 bases and the J segment 4 bases; nucleotides outside the gene matches: 5. Per the germline V gene, CDR1 is SGHNT and CDR2 is YENEEA. CDR3 length equals 14 residues. The CDR3, as DNA: TGTGCCAGCAGCACGGGACAGGGAATAGAGACCCAGTACTTC. Its translation is CASSTGQGIETQYF.

The gene calls are TRBV11-2 and TRBJ2-7; 8 bases are shared with TRBD1. J was trimmed by 3 bases and V by 5 bases; bases with no gene match: 15. Germline V gives CDR1 SGHAT, CDR2 FQNNGV. The CDR3 length is 17 residues. CDR3 sequence (DNA): TGTGCCAGCAGCATTAAAAAGGACAGGGACCATTACTACGAGCAGTACTTC. Its translation is CASSIKKDRDHYYEQYF. Full variable domain (missing parts from reference TRBV11-2 and TRBJ2-7): EAGVAQSPRYKIIEKRQSVAFWCNPISGHATLYWYQQILGQGPKLLIQFQNNGVVDDSQLPKDRFSAERLKGVDSTLKIQPAKLEDSAVYLCASSIKKDRDHYYEQYFGPGTRLTVT.

The CDR3 region is CASSLESTGIYNEQFF. CDR3 bases: TGTGCCAGCAGCTTAGAATCGACGGGGATCTACAATGAGCAGTTCTTC. The chain is built from TRBV7-2 and TRBJ2-1, with a tentative D call TRBD2 (5 bases). Trimming shortened V by 1 base and J by 3 bases, and 13 bases separated the two germline ends. CDR3 length equals 16 residues. Germline V gene lookup returns CDR1 SGHTA and CDR2 FQGNSA.

Many counts were recorded for this clone. The gene calls are TRBV7-9 and TRBJ2-3; 12 positions match TRBD2. The CDR3 totals 15 residues. Per the germline V gene, CDR1 is SEHNR and CDR2 is FQNEAQ (reference sequence). The V segment lost 5 bases and the J segment 4 bases; nucleotides outside the gene matches: 4. CDR3 bases: TGTGCCAGCAGCCAGACTAGCGGGGGAGCAGATACGCAGTATTTT. This encodes CASSQTSGGADTQYF. Full variable domain (missing parts from reference TRBV7-9 and TRBJ2-3): DTGVSQNPRHKITKRGQNVTFRCDPISEHNRLYWYRQTLGQGPEFLTYFQNEAQLEKSRLLSDRFSAERPKGSFSTLEIQRTEQGDSAMYLCASSQTSGGADTQYFGPGTRLTVL.

The chain has TRBV5-1 and TRBJ1-3; the D is unclear. Germline V gene sequence: CDR1 SGHRS, CDR2 YFSETQ. The CDR3 contains 17 residues. Trimming cost V 2 bases and J 4 bases, with 19 bases left between them. The DNA for the CDR3 is TGCGCCAGCAGCTTTAGAACGAGTGGGCTGGAAGGAAACACCATATATTTT. Its translation: CASSFRTSGLEGNTIYF.

The genes are TRBV6-1 and TRBJ1-1; D call uncertain. CDR3 length: 14 amino acids. Germline V gives CDR1 MNHNS, CDR2 SASEGT. V was trimmed by 2 bases and J by 3 bases, leaving 10 bases between them. CDR3 region: CASSEIVRDTEAFF. The CDR3 DNA sequence: TGTGCCAGCAGTGAAATAGTACGGGACACTGAAGCTTTCTTT.

The chain carries TRBV5-4 and TRBJ1-1; 8 nucleotides line up with TRBD1. Trimming removed 0 bases from V and 5 bases from J; junction bases left unmatched: 6. The CDR3 sequence is 15 residues long. CDR1 is SGHNT, CDR2 YYREEE, per germline (reference sequence). Here the CDR3 reads CASSLGSRGQTEAFF. The CDR3 DNA reads as TGTGCCAGCAGCTTGGGAAGCAGGGGGCAGACTGAAGCTTTCTTT.

CDR3 protein: CASSEAGVSRSYGYTF. CDR3 DNA: TGTGCCAGCAGTGAAGCCGGGGTTAGCAGGAGCTATGGCTACACCTTC. The chain is built from TRBV6-1 and TRBJ1-2; unclear D gene. Trimming took 0 bases from V and 4 from J, leaving 15 bases between them. The germline CDR1 and CDR2 sequences are MNHNS and SASEGT. The CDR3 is made up of 16 amino acids.

The chain uses TRBV2 and TRBJ1-5, with TRBD1 as a possible D gene (6 bases). CDR1 and CDR2 (germline): SNHLY, FYNNEI. V gave up 1 base and J gave up 9 bases, with 16 bases separating them. This CDR3 spans 15 amino acids. The CDR3 here is CASSEGGGTRAPQHF. CDR3 bases: TGTGCCAGCAGTGAAGGAGGGGGTACCCGTGCGCCCCAGCATTTT.